This TCR beta chain stems from a study of blood T cells in healthy people across ages. Whole-study context: T cells yielded about one barcoded beta molecule per two cells through template switching. Study-wide results and caveats: Diversity figures derived from one million T cells were judged to underestimate the true value.

Alongside a J-beta primer mix, a sample-barcoded 5' primer served in a second PCR lasting roughly 6 to 11 cycles. TCRdb used MiXCR to reprocess the 5' RACE reads, holding one entry per CDR3 protein. The sample records fewer than 900,000 distinct CDR3 sequences, more than 40% being singletons. This clonotype was recorded a few times. Its antigen is undetermined. The TCR sequence derives from a woman in her fifties or sixties in good health. The source material was blood.

The CDR3 is CASSLSSSGQPGTDTQYF. CDR3 coding DNA: TGTGCCAGCAGTTTATCGTCTAGCGGGCAGCCAGGCACAGATACGCAGTATTTT. This sequence joins TRBV27 and TRBJ2-3, with 8 bases matching TRBD2. The germline gives CDR1 MNHEY, CDR2 SMNVEV (reference sequence). Trimming removed 0 bases from V and 1 base from J; junction bases left unmatched: 9. The CDR3 is made up of 18 amino acids.